Listed below are T cell receptor beta chains from one sample, sequenced in a study of cytomegalovirus exposure and HLA in healthy donors. Some clones are missing from TCRdb's copy, which holds only in-frame ones; the method was immunoSEQ multiplex PCR. Of 200,000 or so clones listed, roughly 80% are singletons. The sequencing input was PBMCs. Source of these receptors: a woman aged 50 to 60 in good health and CMV-seropositive. The CDR3 runs from the conserved cysteine through the conserved F or W. The D gene is left open where the match is weak. Clone size is shown for a subset of rows, as once, few, many or a class of expanded clone.

v_call: TRBV29-1; j_call: TRBJ1-1; clone_size: .; d_call: TRBD1; cdr3_aa: CSVGQGWNTEAFF; cdr3_nt: TGCAGCGTCGGACAGGGGTGGAACACTGAAGCTTTCTTT
v_call: TRBV27; j_call: TRBJ2-5; clone_size: .; d_call: TRBD2; cdr3_aa: CASSLLAGEVETQYF; cdr3_nt: TGTGCCAGCAGTTTGTTAGCGGGGGAAGTGGAGACCCAGTACTTC
v_call: TRBV14; j_call: TRBJ2-7; clone_size: .; d_call: TRBD2; cdr3_aa: CASSPGGLEQYF; cdr3_nt: TGTGCCAGCAGCCCGGGGGGGCTCGAGCAGTACTTC
v_call: TRBV14; j_call: TRBJ1-1; clone_size: .; d_call: .; cdr3_aa: CASSLRRGGGTEAFF; cdr3_nt: TGTGCCAGCAGCCTCCGCAGGGGTGGGGGCACTGAAGCTTTCTTT
v_call: TRBV7-9; j_call: TRBJ2-3; clone_size: .; d_call: .; cdr3_aa: CASSLLAIDTQYF; cdr3_nt: TGTGCCAGCAGCTTGCTAGCGATAGATACGCAGTATTTT
v_call: TRBV27; j_call: TRBJ2-3; clone_size: .; d_call: TRBD1; cdr3_aa: CASSVGTGGFSTDTQYF; cdr3_nt: TGTGCCAGCAGTGTTGGGACAGGGGGCTTTAGCACAGATACGCAGTATTTT
v_call: TRBV5-1; j_call: TRBJ2-2; clone_size: .; d_call: TRBD2; cdr3_aa: CATLPGTSGSGELFF; cdr3_nt: TGCGCCACCTTACCCGGGACTAGCGGGTCCGGGGAGCTGTTTTTT
v_call: TRBV5-1; j_call: TRBJ2-3; clone_size: .; d_call: .; cdr3_aa: CASRAGQDTQYF; cdr3_nt: TGCGCCAGCAGGGCGGGACAGGATACGCAGTATTTT
v_call: TRBV7-7; j_call: TRBJ2-3; clone_size: .; d_call: .; cdr3_aa: CASSLGVGGGTQYF; cdr3_nt: TGTGCCAGCAGCTTAGGGGTCGGGGGAGGTACGCAGTATTTT
v_call: TRBV19; j_call: TRBJ1-5; clone_size: .; d_call: .; cdr3_aa: CASSIVTDQPQHF; cdr3_nt: TGTGCCAGTAGTATAGTAACAGATCAGCCCCAGCATTTT
v_call: TRBV5-1; j_call: TRBJ2-5; clone_size: .; d_call: TRBD2; cdr3_aa: CASRSPSGSGETQYF; cdr3_nt: TGCGCCAGCCGCTCCCCTAGCGGGAGTGGGGAGACCCAGTACTTC
v_call: TRBV5-6; j_call: TRBJ2-7; clone_size: once; d_call: TRBD2; cdr3_aa: CASTPGLAEYYEQYF; cdr3_nt: TGTGCCAGCACCCCTGGACTAGCGGAATACTACGAGCAGTACTTC
v_call: TRBV19; j_call: TRBJ2-1; clone_size: .; d_call: TRBD2; cdr3_aa: CASSRGEGSSSYNEQFF; cdr3_nt: TGTGCCAGTAGTCGGGGGGAAGGGTCAAGCTCCTACAATGAGCAGTTCTTC
v_call: TRBV6-5; j_call: TRBJ2-7; clone_size: .; d_call: .; cdr3_aa: CASSYSGLPGYEQYF; cdr3_nt: TGTGCCAGCAGTTACTCGGGGCTCCCCGGGTACGAGCAGTACTTC
v_call: TRBV27; j_call: TRBJ2-7; clone_size: once; d_call: .; cdr3_aa: CASRLIGKGYEQYF; cdr3_nt: TGTGCCAGCAGACTAATTGGAAAAGGCTACGAGCAGTACTTC
v_call: TRBV30; j_call: TRBJ2-7; clone_size: .; d_call: TRBD2; cdr3_aa: CAWSVGGSQEQYF; cdr3_nt: TGTGCCTGGAGTGTAGGCGGGAGCCAAGAGCAGTACTTC
v_call: TRBV6-5; j_call: TRBJ1-1; clone_size: .; d_call: .; cdr3_aa: CASRTTGAPSTEAFF; cdr3_nt: TGTGCCAGCAGAACGACAGGAGCCCCGAGCACTGAAGCTTTCTTT
v_call: TRBV5-1; j_call: TRBJ2-7; clone_size: .; d_call: TRBD1; cdr3_aa: CASSLTGQDSYEQYF; cdr3_nt: TGCGCCAGCAGCTTAACGGGACAGGACTCCTACGAGCAGTACTTC
v_call: TRBV2; j_call: TRBJ2-5; clone_size: once; d_call: TRBD2; cdr3_aa: CASSAFGTSLEKTQYF; cdr3_nt: TGTGCCAGCAGTGCTTTCGGGACTAGTCTGGAGAAGACCCAGTACTTC
v_call: TRBV7-6; j_call: TRBJ1-3; clone_size: .; d_call: .; cdr3_aa: CASSSMPVSGNTIYF; cdr3_nt: TGTGCCAGCAGCTCTATGCCCGTCTCTGGAAACACCATATATTTT
v_call: TRBV18; j_call: TRBJ2-3; clone_size: .; d_call: .; cdr3_aa: CASSRGGLSTDTQYF; cdr3_nt: TGTGCCAGCTCAAGGGGGGGACTGAGCACAGATACGCAGTATTTT
v_call: TRBV5-1; j_call: TRBJ1-2; clone_size: .; d_call: TRBD1; cdr3_aa: CASSNSGQGIYGYTF; cdr3_nt: TGCGCCAGCAGCAATTCCGGACAGGGAATCTATGGCTACACCTTC
v_call: TRBV5-4; j_call: TRBJ1-2; clone_size: .; d_call: .; cdr3_aa: CASSLEQGNYGYTF; cdr3_nt: TGTGCCAGCAGCTTGGAACAGGGAAACTATGGCTACACCTTC
v_call: TRBV19; j_call: TRBJ2-7; clone_size: .; d_call: .; cdr3_aa: CASSKPKGWLNEQYF; cdr3_nt: TGTGCCAGTAGTAAGCCGAAGGGGTGGCTAAACGAGCAGTACTTC
v_call: TRBV28; j_call: TRBJ2-3; clone_size: .; d_call: TRBD1; cdr3_aa: CASTPGQATDTQYF; cdr3_nt: TGTGCCAGCACTCCGGGACAGGCCACAGATACGCAGTATTTT
v_call: TRBV6-5; j_call: TRBJ1-5; clone_size: .; d_call: TRBD1; cdr3_aa: CASRPGGNSNQPQHF; cdr3_nt: TGTGCCAGCCGTCCAGGGGGGAATAGCAATCAGCCCCAGCATTTT
v_call: TRBV18; j_call: TRBJ2-7; clone_size: few; d_call: TRBD1; cdr3_aa: CASSPRQGAYEQYF; cdr3_nt: TGTGCCAGCTCACCCCGCCAGGGGGCCTACGAGCAGTACTTC
v_call: TRBV6-6; j_call: TRBJ2-1; clone_size: few; d_call: .; cdr3_aa: CASSYSALTSKEQFF; cdr3_nt: TGTGCCAGCAGTTACTCGGCCCTCACTAGCAAAGAGCAGTTCTTC
v_call: TRBV7-3; j_call: TRBJ2-2; clone_size: .; d_call: .; cdr3_aa: CASSAQTGRNAGELFF; cdr3_nt: TGTGCCAGCAGCGCTCAGACAGGGAGGAATGCCGGGGAGCTGTTTTTT
v_call: TRBV6-5; j_call: TRBJ2-5; clone_size: .; d_call: .; cdr3_aa: CASRKNRDVGTQYF; cdr3_nt: TGTGCCAGCAGGAAAAACAGGGACGTTGGGACCCAGTACTTC
v_call: TRBV30; j_call: TRBJ2-1; clone_size: .; d_call: .; cdr3_aa: CARSRSTYNEQFF; cdr3_nt: TGTGCCAGGTCTAGAAGTACCTACAATGAGCAGTTCTTC
v_call: TRBV9; j_call: TRBJ1-4; clone_size: .; d_call: .; cdr3_aa: CASSVEGRVNEKLFF; cdr3_nt: TGTGCCAGCAGCGTAGAGGGCAGGGTTAATGAAAAACTGTTTTTT
v_call: TRBV18; j_call: TRBJ2-7; clone_size: .; d_call: TRBD2; cdr3_aa: CASSLTSAINYEQYF; cdr3_nt: TGTGCCAGCTCGCTGACTAGCGCCATCAACTACGAGCAGTACTTC
v_call: TRBV4-1; j_call: TRBJ1-1; clone_size: once; d_call: TRBD1; cdr3_aa: CASSQVTGVSRPEAFF; cdr3_nt: TGCGCCAGCAGCCAAGTTACAGGGGTCTCCCGTCCTGAAGCTTTCTTT
v_call: TRBV28; j_call: TRBJ2-7; clone_size: .; d_call: TRBD1; cdr3_aa: CASSTTRRDSTPYEQYF; cdr3_nt: TGTGCCAGCAGTACCACCCGCCGGGACAGCACTCCCTACGAGCAGTACTTC
v_call: TRBV18; j_call: TRBJ2-2; clone_size: .; d_call: .; cdr3_aa: CASSPTTAGSNTGELFF; cdr3_nt: TGTGCCAGCTCACCCACGACGGCAGGGTCGAACACCGGGGAGCTGTTTTTT
v_call: TRBV5-4; j_call: TRBJ1-1; clone_size: .; d_call: .; cdr3_aa: CASSIYQVETEAFF; cdr3_nt: TGTGCCAGCAGCATTTATCAGGTGGAAACTGAAGCTTTCTTT
v_call: TRBV18; j_call: TRBJ2-5; clone_size: .; d_call: .; cdr3_aa: CASSPELEQETQYF; cdr3_nt: TGTGCCAGCTCCCCTGAGCTGGAGCAAGAGACCCAGTACTTC
v_call: TRBV28; j_call: TRBJ1-5; clone_size: .; d_call: .; cdr3_aa: CASSPGVVQPQHF; cdr3_nt: TGTGCCAGCAGCCCAGGGGTGGTACAGCCCCAGCATTTT
v_call: TRBV27; j_call: TRBJ2-3; clone_size: .; d_call: .; cdr3_aa: CACRGGNTDTQYF; cdr3_nt: TGTGCCTGTAGGGGGGGAAACACAGATACGCAGTATTTT
v_call: TRBV11-2; j_call: TRBJ2-7; clone_size: .; d_call: TRBD1; cdr3_aa: CASRSPGTGTYEQYF; cdr3_nt: TGTGCCAGCAGATCTCCCGGGACAGGGACCTACGAGCAGTACTTC
v_call: TRBV9; j_call: TRBJ1-2; clone_size: .; d_call: .; cdr3_aa: CASSVTVLLAPYGYTF; cdr3_nt: TGTGCCAGCAGCGTAACTGTCCTCCTAGCCCCCTATGGCTACACCTTC